A single TCR beta chain is shown here with its context. Its antigen is currently not known. Per-nucleotide qualities are absent, and no much larger clonotype sits a single base away. The entry originates in a study of T cell changes during pregnancy in multiple sclerosis (dated by TCRdb to between 2019 and 2020). As for the study more broadly: The study examined how the T cell repertoire changed over the course of pregnancy in women with multiple sclerosis.

Library preparation employed the immunoSEQ multiplex PCR assay. The immuneACCESS repertoire file appears here via TCRdb, limited to in-frame rearrangements. These files lack a portion of the clones; in checked studies, under half of the deficit traces to unresolved V genes, and the cause of the others is not known. Present in this sample are around 16,000 clones, 65% to 90% of which were seen just once. In total, the top ten clones hold roughly 17% of the sample. Looking up the germline V gene (reference sequence) yields CDR1 PRHDT and CDR2 FYEKMQ. The CDR3 covers 16 residues, taking in both the cysteine and the phenylalanine. The kept DNA is CDR3 alone, 48 bases in frame from the first base. The germline V and J ends show losses of 0 bases and 5 bases respectively, and no gene match explains 9 bases of the junction.

The chain couples TRBV13 to TRBJ2-5, and 7 junctional nucleotides match TRBD1. The origin of this receptor is a female donor in good health, enrolled as a control in a pregnancy study. Sequenced material: CD8+ T cells from peripheral blood mononuclear cells, taken after pregnancy. The CDR3 reads CASSLGTGVSRETQYF. The nucleotide sequence reads TGTGCCAGCAGCTTAGGTACAGGGGTTAGCCGGGAGACCCAGTACTTC. Outside the CDR3, residues come from the reference TRBV13 and TRBJ2-5 proteins, so the full variable domain is: AAGVIQSPRHLIKEKRETATLKCYPIPRHDTVYWYQQGPGQDPQFLISFYEKMQSDKGSIPDRFSAQQFSDYHSELNMSSLELGDSALYFCASSLGTGVSRETQYFGPGTRLLVL.